This entry features one TCR beta chain sequence. Its antigen is currently not known. Sequence at one end of the junction differs from germline and may be a read error. Separate amplification of TCR alpha and beta chain libraries was performed from the second PCR step onward. CMV status of each donor was established by measuring IFNgamma production from CD4+ T cells after fresh PBMCs were stimulated overnight with CMV viral lysate. Using Miltenyi beads, CD4 T cells were first positively selected, and CD8 T cells were then positively selected from the CD4-negative fraction. After staining for CD3, CD4, CD8, CD45RA, CD27 and a live/dead dye, cells were sorted on a BD Aria II into four subsets based on CD45RA and CD27. For sorting, CD45RA-CD27- cells were defined as effector memory cells, while CD45RA+CD27- cells were defined as EMRA cells. Blood came from three healthy volunteers, each fractionated into CD4 and CD8 T cells and then into four differentiation subsets. Around 130 ml of peripheral blood was taken from each donor, and PBMC were separated by density-gradient centrifugation on Ficoll-Paque PLUS. Sorted cells were lysed in RLT buffer, after which RNA was extracted using a Qiagen RNeasy kit and stored at -80 degrees C.

These data belong to a study of naive and memory T cell subsets (dated by TCRdb to about 2017). For the study in its entirety: Sorted naive and memory T cell subsets from peripheral blood were analyzed in the study using a UMI-based, open-source pipeline for TCR alpha and beta sequencing. Complete agreement was observed between the functional CMV T cell responses and the IgG serology results. RNA was DNase-treated and reverse transcribed with TCR constant-region primers, mostly using SuperScript III. Overall study results and their limits: A power law was followed by TCR abundance, with an exponent that differed between naive and memory subsets but was consistent across the three individuals. No ground truth was available to validate the repertoire findings for the naive and memory subsets. After error correction, only a single occurrence was seen for over 85% of naive TCR sequences, so much steeper abundance distributions were produced than in memory subsets. Gini index rose and Shannon and inverse Simpson diversity fell from naive through CM, EM and EMRA in both CD4 and CD8 cells. Each clonotype was defined as a single alpha or beta chain sequence rather than as a paired alpha/beta receptor. RNA-based TCR counts may be influenced by expression changes linked to T cell activation and differentiation.

The method behind the library was UMI-ligation and nested PCR. The beta constant-region primer consisted of an equimolar mixture of two oligonucleotides that together covered TRBC1 and TRBC2. Four rounds of PCR were used to amplify ligated cDNA, with nested alpha and beta constant-region primers being used together with the SP2 primer. A single-stranded oligonucleotide carrying the SP2 primer and a 12-nucleotide UMI was ligated to the 3' end of the cDNA by T4 RNA ligase 1. The ligation reaction was incubated at 16°C for about 20-24 hours. PCR2 was typically performed as a SYBR Green qPCR and was stopped at a predetermined threshold so that over-amplification was prevented. All purifications after the first were performed with Agencourt AMPure XP magnetic beads. Library amounts were measured by Qubit and library quality was assessed on a TapeStation, where the main peak was expected at around 650 bp. Pooled libraries were sequenced on an Illumina MiSeq using v2 2x251 paired-end kits, and typically about 1-2.3 million reads were obtained per sample. Each sample was pooled at 4 to 5 nM, and roughly 4.5-8% PhiX was included to help cluster recognition. The original methods were these. V and J genes were assigned to Demultiplexor-processed FASTQ reads by Decombinator through tag matching, with a single base-pair mismatch being allowed. Collapsinator relied on UMIs to fix sequencing errors as well as frequency errors caused by PCR heterogeneity. CDR3Translator translated TCRs and extracted CDR3s from the conserved cysteine to the FGXG phenylalanine, flagging non-productive sequences. Gini, Shannon entropy and inverse Simpson indices were calculated on repertoires subsampled to equal numbers of UMI-defined TCRs. Within the linear range, a power law was fitted by maximum likelihood to the distributions of clonotype abundance. On one naive CD8 sample, the pipeline and MIGEC gave similar UMI counts, unique TCR numbers and clonal distributions. Repertoires were searched for around 7,000 CMV-associated CDR3 sequences compiled from VDJdb and a published dataset. TCRdb reprocessed the public reads (quality trimming at Q25 with fastp, clone calling with MiXCR) and kept in-frame beta chains. Rows matching on CDR3 protein sequence are summarized as one entry with the most common DNA and genes. The authors' filters were not applied to this entry. The sample contains some 8,000 distinct CDR3 sequences, around 28% of them found a single time. The ten largest clones represent around 63% of the sample.

This TCR was recovered from a human donor in good health. Sample: CD8+ TEMRA cells from blood. The sample's cell subset or site label, in plain terms: effector memory re-expressing CD45RA, CD45RA+ CD27-.

The DNA reads TGTGCCAGCAGTTTAGGGTCAGGATACTACGAGCAGTACTTC. Its protein product is CASSLGSGYYEQYF. The V and J segments used are TRBV7-9 and TRBJ2-7; the D gene is not confidently resolved. The CDR3, cysteine through phenylalanine, is 14 amino acids long. CDR3 DNA only is kept here, 42 bases in frame from base 1. The germline V gene (reference sequence) provides CDR1 SEHNR and CDR2 FQNEAQ.